This T cell receptor (beta chain) was sequenced in a study of blood T cell repertoires in COVID-19. Overall study context: The analysed material was cDNA or gDNA that came from T cells, B-cell-depleted T cells, or PBMCs.

The CDR3 spans 12 residues. The protocol was immunoSEQ multiplex PCR, while the TCRdb copy is restricted to in-frame clones and leaves out a portion. Of approximately 250,000 clones detected, approximately 89% appear once; the ten largest clones hold 3.1%. Sequencing was done on a sample of PBMCs or T cells enriched from blood (not recorded which). The TCR originated in a woman aged 40 to 50 who had been exposed to COVID-19. The chain recombines TRBV21-1 with TRBJ1-5. TRBV21-1 is a recognized pseudogene. The CDR3 loop is CASSRRGQPQHF. The CDR3 nucleotides are TGTGCCAGCAGCCGGAGGGGTCAGCCCCAGCATTTT.